This T cell receptor beta chain was obtained from a study of blood T cell repertoires in COVID-19. In the study overall: Samples of COVID-19 (acute and convalescent) were obtained from the United States, Italy and Spain. PBMCs, B-cell-depleted T cells, or T cells were the source of the cDNA or gDNA that made up the material.

Seattle cases were enrolled at active infection and followed longitudinally. V lost 5 bases, J lost 0 bases, and 12 bases lay in between. CDR1 is SGHTA and CDR2 is FQGTGA in the germline V gene. The CDR3 contains 15 residues. How the authors handled the data: Estimated nucleated cell counts came from reference gene primer amplification. The table came from immunoSEQ multiplex PCR; TCRdb's copy has only in-frame clones and leaves some out. That table supplies the V and J calls and clone size; D and trimming were determined from the DNA. The sample contains 200,000 to 250,000 clones, roughly 86% of which appear only once.

This sequence was found in a woman in her forties or fifties with COVID-19, enrolled during active disease. This sequence joins TRBV7-3 and TRBJ2-3; D remains ambiguous. Sequenced material: peripheral blood. The CDR3 sequence: CASSPLGLSTDTQYF. The CDR3 DNA reads as TGTGCCAGCAGCCCTCTGGGCCTTAGCACAGATACGCAGTATTTT.